Below are 30 T cell receptor beta chains sequenced from a single sample in a study of cytomegalovirus exposure and HLA in healthy donors. PCR amplification relied on 60 Vbeta primers (plus 13 Jbeta primers). The protocol was immunoSEQ multiplex PCR, while the TCRdb copy is restricted to in-frame clones and leaves out a portion. The table shows 150,000 to 200,000 clones, with 81% occurring only once. Sequencing was performed on PBMCs. The receptors here all came from a woman aged 18-35 years in good health and CMV-seropositive.

This chain joins TRBV11-2 and TRBJ2-7; D uncertain. The germline V gene has CDR1 SGHAT and CDR2 FQNNGV. The CDR3 has 16 amino acids. The V end was cut by 0 bases, the J end by 0 bases, with 12 bases between. In DNA form, the CDR3 reads TGTGCCAGCAGCTTAGATCGAGGAGTATACTCCTACGAGCAGTACTTC. Its translation is CASSLDRGVYSYEQYF.

The chain couples TRBV5-4 to TRBJ2-3; 9 bases map to TRBD2. CDR1 is SGHNT and CDR2 is YYREEE in the germline V gene (reference sequence). The CDR3 runs to 16 residues. Germline trimming cut 4 bases from V and 5 bases from J; bases unmatched to any gene: 11. CDR3 loop: CASSPQRGAQIDTQYF. The CDR3 DNA sequence: TGTGCCAGCAGCCCCCAGCGGGGGGCTCAAATAGATACGCAGTATTTT.

CDR3 region: CASSYSRNRKGVDEQYF. CDR3 DNA sequence: TGTGCCAGCAGTTACTCCCGTAACAGGAAGGGGGTTGACGAGCAGTACTTC. The chain links TRBV6-8 to TRBJ2-7; perhaps TRBD1 as D (6 bases). This CDR3 has 17 residues. Germline CDR1 reads MNHGY; CDR2 reads SAAAGT. The V end was cut by 0 bases, the J end by 5 bases, with 20 bases between.

The chain carries TRBV6-6 and TRBJ1-1, with 7 bases matching TRBD1. V shed 2 bases, J shed 4 bases, and the junction held 7 bases outside the gene matches. The CDR3 sequence is 15 residues long. Germline V gene lookup returns CDR1 MNHNY and CDR2 SVGAGI (reference sequence). Written as DNA, the CDR3 is TGTGCCAGCAGTTACACGCAGGGGGGTGGCACTGAAGCTTTCTTT. This codes for CASSYTQGGGTEAFF.

This sequence joins TRBV19 and TRBJ1-5, with a weak D call TRBD1 (5 bases). The CDR3 loop spans 13 amino acids. Deletions cut 5 bases from V and 7 bases from J, with 12 bases between. Germline values: CDR1 LNHDA, CDR2 SQIVND (reference sequence). This CDR3 is CASSSQASQPQHF. CDR3 DNA sequence: TGTGCCAGTAGTTCACAGGCTTCCCAGCCCCAGCATTTT.

The rearrangement links TRBV5-1 to TRBJ2-7; possibly TRBD1 for D (6 bases). V dropped 3 bases and J dropped 6 bases, with 16 bases sitting between them. The CDR3 covers 14 residues. The germline V gene encodes CDR1 SGHRS and CDR2 YFSETQ. The CDR3 DNA is TGCGCCAGCAGCTCGGGACAAGAATACCTCGAGCAGTACTTC. This gives the protein CASSSGQEYLEQYF.

This clone was seen only a few times. The chain recombines TRBV7-2 with TRBJ2-2, with TRBD1 identical over 9 bases. Germline-derived CDR1 and CDR2 are SGHTA and FQGNSA. V lost 6 bases to trimming and J lost 3 bases; unmatched junction nucleotides: 5. CDR3 length equals 15 residues. CDR3 residues: CASRPGTGYTGELFF. The CDR3, as DNA: TGTGCCAGCAGACCCGGGACAGGGTACACCGGGGAGCTGTTTTTT.

The chain uses TRBV19 and TRBJ2-7; D is perhaps TRBD1 (7 bases). V gave up 4 bases and J gave up 5 bases, with 15 bases separating them. The CDR3 sequence is 14 residues long. The germline gives CDR1 LNHDA, CDR2 SQIVND (reference sequence). CDR3 amino acids: CASSTAGQIHEQYF. Here the CDR3 DNA reads TGTGCCAGTAGTACCGCGGGACAGATCCACGAGCAGTACTTC.

A remark on this clone: The sample contains more than one DNA sequence encoding this CDR3. The chain employs TRBV9 and TRBJ1-5; D ambiguous. The V end lost 2 bases, the J end lost 2 bases, and 8 bases lay between the germline ends. The CDR3 contains 14 residues. CDR1 SGDLS and CDR2 YYNGEE come from the germline V gene. The CDR3, as DNA: TGTGCCAGCAGCGTCGGAGGTGGCAATCAGCCCCAGCATTTT. Translated: CASSVGGGNQPQHF. Combining the CDR3 with reference TRBV9 and TRBJ1-5 gives the whole variable domain DSGVTQTPKHLITATGQRVTLRCSPRSGDLSVYWYQQSLDQGLQFLIQYYNGEERAKGNILERFSAQQFPDLHSELNLSSLELGDSALYFCASSVGGGNQPQHFGDGTRLSIL.

This chain connects TRBV7-3 to TRBJ2-4, with 8 bases that match TRBD2. This CDR3 comprises 13 residues. From germline, CDR1 is SGHTA and CDR2 FQGTGA. V was pared by 6 bases and J by 8 bases, with 6 bases of the junction left unmatched. In nucleotides, the CDR3 is TGTGCCAGCAGTCGTAGCGGGGAGGACATTCAGTACTTC. This encodes CASSRSGEDIQYF.

J is TRBJ2-7 and V is TRBV6-5; perhaps TRBD1 as D (6 bases). Trimming shortened V by 6 bases and J by 3 bases, and 18 bases separated the two germline ends. CDR1 MNHEY and CDR2 SVGAGI come from the germline V gene. The CDR3 has 15 amino acids. CDR3: CASRSPGVVVYEQYF. The CDR3 nucleotides read TGTGCCAGCAGGTCCCCAGGGGTCGTGGTCTACGAGCAGTACTTC.

Regarding this clone: Other DNA sequences within the sample encode an identical CDR3. The chain uses TRBV27 and TRBJ1-5, with D perhaps TRBD1 (5 bases). Trimming took off 2 bases at V and 4 bases at J, with 9 bases between the two ends. Germline V gives CDR1 MNHEY, CDR2 SMNVEV (reference sequence). CDR3 length: 14 amino acids. The CDR3 sequence is CASSLLGGNQPQHF. Here the CDR3 DNA reads TGTGCCAGCAGTTTACTGGGGGGGAATCAGCCCCAGCATTTT.

This chain joins TRBV13 and TRBJ2-7; TRBD2 is a possible D gene (5 bases). Germline loops: CDR1 PRHDT, CDR2 FYEKMQ (reference sequence). Trimming stripped 0 bases from V and 7 bases from J, with 25 bases between. The CDR3 is made up of 18 amino acids. The DNA of the CDR3 is TGTGCCAGCAGCTTAGGCAAGTTCGGGTTGTGGACCTCGGGGGAGCAGTACTTC. This translates into CASSLGKFGLWTSGEQYF.

The chain uses TRBV7-8 and TRBJ1-5, with 8 bases matching TRBD1. Germline-derived CDR1 and CDR2 are SGHVS and FQNEAQ. CDR3 length: 14 amino acids. The V segment lost 6 bases and the J segment 8 bases; nucleotides outside the gene matches: 9. The CDR3 spells CASRPRGRVEPQHF. CDR3 sequence (DNA): TGTGCCAGCAGGCCCAGGGGGCGCGTGGAGCCCCAGCATTTT.

The chain couples TRBV4-2 to TRBJ2-1; a possible D gene is TRBD2 (7 bases). Trimming removed 1 base at V and 2 bases at J, with 12 bases between. Germline V gene data show CDR1 as LGHNA and CDR2 as YNFKEQ. This CDR3 is built from 16 residues. CDR3 protein: CASSQGGGGPYNEQFF. CDR3 bases: TGTGCCAGCAGCCAAGGAGGGGGGGGACCCTACAATGAGCAGTTCTTC.

This chain uses TRBV14 with TRBJ2-7; D remains unclear. V was shortened by 0 bases and J by 6 bases, with 6 bases between the two germline ends. Germline assignment: CDR1 SGHDN and CDR2 FVKESK. CDR3 length: 12 amino acids. CDR3 bases: TGTGCCAGCAGCCAAGATCGACTCGAGCAGTACTTC. As protein: CASSQDRLEQYF.

The V call is TRBV9, the J call TRBJ2-5; 9 nucleotides align to TRBD2. J lost 5 bases, V lost 0 bases, and 14 bases had no gene match. The CDR3 extends over 18 amino acids. Germline CDR1 is SGDLS and CDR2 is YYNGEE. The CDR3 region is CASSVGASGDPAGETQYF. The CDR3 DNA reads TGTGCCAGCAGCGTAGGGGCTAGCGGGGACCCAGCCGGGGAGACCCAGTACTTC. The complete variable domain, with remaining parts taken from reference TRBV9 and TRBJ2-5, reads DSGVTQTPKHLITATGQRVTLRCSPRSGDLSVYWYQQSLDQGLQFLIQYYNGEERAKGNILERFSAQQFPDLHSELNLSSLELGDSALYFCASSVGASGDPAGETQYFGPGTRLLVL.

The chain joins TRBV27 to TRBJ1-5; D unclear. V was pared by 2 bases and J by 5 bases, with 10 bases between. Germline values: CDR1 MNHEY, CDR2 SMNVEV (reference sequence). This CDR3 region has 14 residues. In DNA form, the CDR3 reads TGTGCCAGCAGTTTAATAGGGAGGGATCAGCCCCAGCATTTT. This translates into CASSLIGRDQPQHF.

This sequence joins TRBV6-1 and TRBJ2-7; no clear D. The germline CDR1 and CDR2 sequences are MNHNS and SASEGT. Trimming removed 6 bases from V and 8 bases from J, with 17 bases in between. This CDR3 contains 13 residues. In nucleotides, the CDR3 is TGTGCCAGCAGCCGAGATACAGCCGACAAGCAGTACTTC. Protein product: CASSRDTADKQYF.

The count of this clone is one. The chain joins TRBV2 to TRBJ2-7, with TRBD1 matching 7 bases. Germline trimming cut 3 bases from V and 3 bases from J; bases unmatched to any gene: 14. Germline-derived CDR1 and CDR2 are SNHLY and FYNNEI. CDR3 length equals 17 residues. CDR3 DNA sequence: TGTGCCAGCAGTGACGACAGGGACAGAAATAGGAACTACGAGCAGTACTTC. Amino acid sequence: CASSDDRDRNRNYEQYF.

The chain couples TRBV10-3 to TRBJ2-7, with TRBD1 matching over 10 bases. Germline CDR1 reads ENHRY; CDR2 reads SYGVKD. Germline trimming cut 10 bases from V and 5 bases from J; bases unmatched to any gene: 8. The CDR3 consists of 13 residues. DNA of the CDR3: TGTGCCAACAAACGGGACAGGGGCAACGAGCAGTACTTC. This gives the protein CANKRDRGNEQYF.

This clone was seen a few times. The rearrangement uses TRBV7-6 and TRBJ2-5; D gene uncertain. The germline V gene has CDR1 SGHVS and CDR2 FNYEAQ. This CDR3 contains 13 residues. With 1 base removed from V and 11 bases from J, the gap between germline ends came to 14 bases. CDR3 bases: TGTGCCAGCAGCTTAGGTGGGCGCACCCTTCAGTACTTC. As protein: CASSLGGRTLQYF.

V usage is TRBV11-2 and J usage is TRBJ2-1; TRBD1 is a possible D gene (6 bases). The germline V and J ends were trimmed by 0 bases and 8 bases, with 11 bases remaining between them. The germline gives CDR1 SGHAT, CDR2 FQNNGV. The CDR3 has 14 residues. The CDR3 spells CASSLERTEDEQFF. The CDR3 DNA reads as TGTGCCAGCAGCTTAGAAAGGACAGAAGATGAGCAGTTCTTC.

This chain joins TRBV5-4 and TRBJ2-1; no firm D call. The CDR3 length is 16 residues. The germline V gene encodes CDR1 SGHNT and CDR2 YYREEE (reference sequence). Trimming stripped 3 bases from V and 3 bases from J, with 16 bases between. The CDR3 region is CASSWAPIWFYNEQFF. The DNA for the CDR3 is TGTGCCAGCAGCTGGGCCCCGATATGGTTCTACAATGAGCAGTTCTTC.

This CDR3 reads CATSRGHLNTEAFF. As DNA, the CDR3 is TGTGCCACCAGCAGAGGACATTTGAACACTGAAGCTTTCTTT. V and J are TRBV15 and TRBJ1-1; D is ambiguous. Per germline, CDR1 LNHNV and CDR2 YYDKDF (reference sequence). Trimming pared 1 base from V and 0 bases from J, leaving 6 bases between. This CDR3 comprises 14 residues.

V and J are TRBV7-9 and TRBJ2-5; D not certain. The CDR3 sequence is 13 residues long. The germline V gene has CDR1 SEHNR and CDR2 FQNEAQ (reference sequence). V lost 1 base and J lost 3, with 6 bases in between. CDR3 sequence: CASSLVVEETQYF. The CDR3 nucleotides read TGTGCCAGCAGCTTAGTGGTAGAAGAGACCCAGTACTTC. Full variable domain (rest looked up from reference TRBV7-9 and TRBJ2-5): DTGVSQNPRHKITKRGQNVTFRCDPISEHNRLYWYRQTLGQGPEFLTYFQNEAQLEKSRLLSDRFSAERPKGSFSTLEIQRTEQGDSAMYLCASSLVVEETQYFGPGTRLLVL.

The J gene is TRBJ2-5, the V gene TRBV14; no firm D call. The CDR3 contains 13 residues. Germline CDR1 SGHDN, CDR2 FVKESK. The germline V and J ends were trimmed by 4 bases and 5 bases, with 11 bases remaining between them. CDR3 bases: TGTGCCAGCAGCCGCACGGAGTGGGAGACCCAGTACTTC. Its translation: CASSRTEWETQYF.

The gene calls are TRBV5-1 and TRBJ2-3; D gene uncertain. Germline lookup yields CDR1 SGHRS and CDR2 YFSETQ. The CDR3 totals 14 residues. V was trimmed by 0 bases and J by 2 bases, leaving 7 bases between them. In DNA, the CDR3 is TGCGCCAGCAGCTTGGGGAGATTCACAGATACGCAGTATTTT. Protein: CASSLGRFTDTQYF.

This clone was seen only a few times. This chain links TRBV7-9 with TRBJ1-5, with D possibly matching TRBD1 (6 bases). In germline, CDR1 is SEHNR, CDR2 FQNEAQ (reference sequence). The V gene lost 6 bases and the J gene lost 3 bases, with 15 bases spanning the gap. This CDR3 comprises 15 residues. The CDR3 loop is CASSSQGSNNQPQHF. CDR3 DNA: TGTGCCAGCAGTTCACAGGGTAGCAACAATCAGCCCCAGCATTTT.

V and J are TRBV7-9 and TRBJ1-1; 12 bases are a match to TRBD1. J lost 2 bases, V lost 4 bases, and 8 bases had no gene match. Germline V gives CDR1 SEHNR, CDR2 FQNEAQ (reference sequence). This CDR3 is built from 17 residues. CDR3 protein: CASSSGRDRGLNTEAFF. Written as DNA, the CDR3 is TGTGCCAGCAGCTCAGGCCGGGACAGGGGGCTAAACACTGAAGCTTTCTTT.